These 10 T cell receptor beta chains share one sample of origin, sequenced in a study of OX40 agonist ivuxolimab in advanced cancers. Only in-frame clones appear in the TCRdb table, and some are missing; sequencing was by immunoSEQ multiplex PCR. The sample lists about 94,000 clones, approximately 89% occurring once. Sample: CD4+ or CD8+ T cells sorted from blood, taken in a trial of the OX40 agonist ivuxolimab. The origin of the receptors is an adult with an advanced solid tumor such as melanoma, head and neck, liver or kidney cancer.

The rearrangement joins TRBV5-1 to TRBJ2-7, with 14 bases lining up with TRBD2. The germline V gene encodes CDR1 SGHRS and CDR2 YFSETQ. The CDR3 runs 16 residues. V dropped 2 bases and J dropped 1; count of bases not matched to a gene: 2. CDR3 sequence reads: CASSFGLAGGSYEQYF. For the CDR3, the DNA is TGCGCCAGCAGCTTCGGACTAGCGGGGGGTTCCTACGAGCAGTACTTC.

The genes are TRBV7-2 and TRBJ1-1; D is ambiguous. Germline V gene sequence: CDR1 SGHTA, CDR2 FQGNSA. Trimming took 2 bases from V and 8 from J, leaving 6 bases between them. The length of the CDR3 is 11 residues. The DNA for the CDR3 is TGTGCCAGCAGCTTAATCATAGAAGCTTTCTTT. This sequence encodes CASSLIIEAFF.

This clone was seen just once. CDR3 loop: CASSSTRSSGGYTF. In DNA, the CDR3 is TGTGCCAGCAGCTCAACACGAAGTTCGGGTGGCTACACCTTC. This chain uses TRBV11-3 with TRBJ1-2; unclear D gene. CDR1 is SGHNT, CDR2 YENEEA, per germline. Trimming stripped 4 bases from V and 7 bases from J, with 16 bases between. The CDR3 has 14 amino acids.

The genes are TRBV5-4 and TRBJ2-3, with D possibly matching TRBD2 (5 bases). V lost 2 bases, J lost 7 bases, and 17 bases lay in between. This CDR3 region has 15 residues. Germline CDR1 and CDR2: SGHNT and YYREEE (reference sequence). The CDR3 spells CASSFGLFGVNTQYF. In DNA, the CDR3 is TGTGCCAGCAGCTTTGGACTTTTCGGGGTGAATACGCAGTATTTT.

The gene calls are TRBV6-5 and TRBJ1-1, with unresolved D. CDR1 MNHEY and CDR2 SVGAGI come from the germline V gene. V lost 8 bases and J 4 bases, leaving 11 bases between the germline ends. The CDR3 has 12 residues. The CDR3 here is CASSQRGTEAFF. DNA of the CDR3: TGTGCCAGCTCGCAACGGGGCACTGAAGCTTTCTTT.

V gene TRBV18 combines with J gene TRBJ1-1; unclear D gene. Germline CDR1 is KGHSH and CDR2 is LQKENI. Trimming stripped 4 bases from V and 1 base from J, with 13 bases between. The CDR3 is 15 amino acids. The CDR3 loop reads CASSRVGRENTEAFF. The CDR3 coding sequence is TGTGCCAGCTCACGCGTCGGACGGGAGAACACTGAAGCTTTCTTT. Supplemented by reference TRBV18 and TRBJ1-1, the full variable domain reads NAGVMQNPRHLVRRRGQEARLRCSPMKGHSHVYWYRQLPEEGLKFMVYLQKENIIDESGMPKERFSAEFPKEGPSILRIQQVVRGDSAAYFCASSRVGRENTEAFFGQGTRLTVV.

V is TRBV7-9 and J is TRBJ1-3; D unresolved. Trimming shortened V by 5 bases and J by 4 bases, and 15 bases separated the two germline ends. In germline, CDR1 is SEHNR, CDR2 FQNEAQ (reference sequence). The CDR3 has 15 residues. This CDR3 is CASSPRSTLGNTIYF. Written as DNA, the CDR3 is TGTGCCAGCAGCCCCAGGAGCACATTAGGAAACACCATATATTTT.

The gene calls are TRBV13 and TRBJ2-2; 10 bases align to TRBD2. After removal of 5 bases from V and 7 bases from J, the junction contained 7 bases not matched to a gene. In germline, CDR1 is PRHDT, CDR2 FYEKMQ (reference sequence). CDR3 length: 15 amino acids. The CDR3: CASSPTSGESGELFF. The CDR3 DNA follows: TGTGCCAGCAGCCCTACTAGCGGGGAGAGCGGGGAGCTGTTTTTT.

J is TRBJ2-1 and V is TRBV18; 9 bases align to TRBD2. The J segment lost 7 bases and the V segment lost 2 bases, leaving 3 bases of the junction unmatched. Per the germline V gene, CDR1 is KGHSH and CDR2 is LQKENI. The CDR3 consists of 14 residues. The CDR3 is CASSPGTSLNEQFF. The DNA for the CDR3 is TGTGCCAGCTCACCAGGGACTAGCTTAAATGAGCAGTTCTTC.

This chain uses TRBV4-2 with TRBJ1-1; D is possibly TRBD1 (6 bases). This CDR3 has 13 residues. Germline V gives CDR1 LGHNA, CDR2 YNFKEQ. Trimming removed 5 bases from V and 6 bases from J, with 13 bases in between. The CDR3 DNA reads TGTGCCAGCAGCGGCAGGGGTAAGGCTGAAGCTTTCTTT. Amino acids: CASSGRGKAEAFF.